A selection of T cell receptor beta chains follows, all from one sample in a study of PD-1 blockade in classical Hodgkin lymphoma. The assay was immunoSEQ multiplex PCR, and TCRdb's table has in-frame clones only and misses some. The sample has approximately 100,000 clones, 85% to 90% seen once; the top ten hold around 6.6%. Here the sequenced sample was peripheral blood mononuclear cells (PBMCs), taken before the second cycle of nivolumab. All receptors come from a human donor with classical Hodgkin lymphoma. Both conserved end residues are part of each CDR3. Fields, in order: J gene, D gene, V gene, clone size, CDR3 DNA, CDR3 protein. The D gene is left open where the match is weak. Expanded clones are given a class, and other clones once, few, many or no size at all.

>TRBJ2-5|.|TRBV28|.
TGTGCCAGCGGAGGGGGGCGCTACCAAGAGACCCAGTACTTC
CASGGGRYQETQYF
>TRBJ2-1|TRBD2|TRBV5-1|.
TGCGCCAGCAGCTTCGCCGGGACTAGCATTGTCAATGAGCAGTTCTTC
CASSFAGTSIVNEQFF
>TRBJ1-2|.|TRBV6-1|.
TGTGCCAGCAGTGAACGGGCAGGCACCTATGGCTACACCTTC
CASSERAGTYGYTF
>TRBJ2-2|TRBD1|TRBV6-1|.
TGTGCCAGCAGTGAAGGAGGCAGGGGGCGCGGAGGGAACACCGGGGAGCTGTTTTTT
CASSEGGRGRGGNTGELFF
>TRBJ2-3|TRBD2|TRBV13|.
TGTGCCAGCAGCCTGGGGACTAGCGGGGGGGCAAGAGATACGCAGTATTTT
CASSLGTSGGARDTQYF
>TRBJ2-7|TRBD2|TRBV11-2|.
TGTGCCAGCAGCAGTACAGCGGGGGCTCCCTCCGAGCAGTACTTC
CASSSTAGAPSEQYF
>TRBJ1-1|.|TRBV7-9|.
TGTGCTTCAAAAAAAACCCGGGGGTCAAACACTGAAGCTTTCTTT
CASKKTRGSNTEAFF
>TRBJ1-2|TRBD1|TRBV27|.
TGTGCCAGCAGTCGGGGACAGGAGCTCTATGGCTACACCTTC
CASSRGQELYGYTF
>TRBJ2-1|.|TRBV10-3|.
TGTGCCATCAGTGAACTAGAGAGCTCCTACAATGAGCAGTTCTTC
CAISELESSYNEQFF
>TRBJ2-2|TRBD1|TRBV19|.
TGTGCCAGTAGAACCGGGACAGGGGTGACCGGGGAGCTGTTTTTT
CASRTGTGVTGELFF
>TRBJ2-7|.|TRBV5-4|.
TGTGCCAGCACAGGGGCCTACGAGCAGTACTTC
CASTGAYEQYF
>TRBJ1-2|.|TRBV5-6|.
TGTGCCAGCAGCTCCAGGACCTATGGCTACACCTTC
CASSSRTYGYTF
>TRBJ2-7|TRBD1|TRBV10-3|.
TGTGCCATCAGTGTGGACAGGGGCTCCTACGAGCAGTACTTC
CAISVDRGSYEQYF
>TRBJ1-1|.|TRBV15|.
TGTGCCACCAGAATGGGCGGGGGATACACTGAAGCTTTCTTT
CATRMGGGYTEAFF
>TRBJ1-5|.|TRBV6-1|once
TGTGCCAGCAGTGAACTGGGTTATAGCAATCAGCCCCAGCATTTT
CASSELGYSNQPQHF
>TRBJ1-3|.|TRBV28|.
TGTGCCAGCAGTTTCGAAGGAACTGGAAACACCATATATTTT
CASSFEGTGNTIYF
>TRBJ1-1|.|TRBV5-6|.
TGTGCCAGCAGCTTAGTCTCGTTGAGGGCTGAAGCTTTCTTT
CASSLVSLRAEAFF
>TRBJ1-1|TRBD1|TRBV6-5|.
TGTGCCAGCAGTTACTCCGCAGGGGGCTGGGCTTTCTTT
CASSYSAGGWAFF
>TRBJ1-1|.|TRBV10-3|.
TGTGCCATCAAAGAGGGTTTTATCTCTGAAGCTTTCTTT
CAIKEGFISEAFF
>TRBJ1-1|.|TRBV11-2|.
TGTGCCAGCCGATTTCACACTGAAGCTTTCTTT
CASRFHTEAFF